The 2 T cell receptor beta chains below all came from one sample that was sequenced in a study of CD8 T cells in ankylosing spondylitis. TCRdb independently ran MiXCR on the 5' RACE reads; one entry per CDR3 protein. Here the sample spans around 39,000 distinct CDR3 sequences, roughly 9.6% being singletons. The sequenced material came from synovial fluid, either unsorted or a sorted T cell fraction (not recorded which). The receptors derive from a male donor with ankylosing spondylitis.

V usage is TRBV2 and J usage is TRBJ1-5; D is uncertain. Germline CDR1 reads SNHLY; CDR2 reads FYNNEI. The length of the CDR3 is 13 residues. V lost 2 bases and J 4 bases, leaving 6 bases between the germline ends. The CDR3 reads CASSERLNQPQHF. In DNA, the CDR3 is TGTGCCAGCAGTGAACGGTTGAATCAGCCCCAGCATTTT.

This clonotype appeared a few times. V usage is TRBV20-1 and J usage is TRBJ2-5; 8 nucleotides line up with TRBD2. CDR1 and CDR2 (germline): DFQATT, SNEGSKA (reference sequence). Germline trimming cut 0 bases from V and 9 bases from J; bases unmatched to any gene: 15. There are 16 residues in the CDR3. In nucleotides, the CDR3 is TGCAGTGCTAGAGATATTGAGCGGGAGAGCCGAGGGGCCCAGTACTTC. Translated: CSARDIERESRGAQYF.